The following is a T cell receptor beta chain sequence with its context. The antigen remains unidentified. A multiplex PCR was run with 60 Vbeta primers and 13 Jbeta primers. Only in-frame clones appear in the TCRdb table, and some are missing; sequencing was by immunoSEQ multiplex PCR. This sample yields 190,000 or so clones, of which roughly four fifths are seen a single time; around 1.5% belongs to the top ten. CDR3 length equals 14 residues. V trimming: 2 bases; J trimming: 6 bases; junction bases outside the gene matches: 2. Germline assignment: CDR1 SGDLS and CDR2 YYNGEE. This sample stems from a study of cytomegalovirus exposure and HLA in healthy donors. Findings of the study overall: TCR beta chains numbering approximately 150 were designated cytomegalovirus-associated. When a later analysis compared HLA-associated TCR beta chains with equally common others, the HLA-associated chains turned out to be more clonally expanded and to have lower generation probabilities. Across HLA loci, a later analysis found differing TCR association rates, with DRB1 most and HLA-C fewest.

Material: PBMCs. This chain links TRBV9 with TRBJ1-5; TRBD1 matches 10 bases. The TCR sequence derives from a man aged 50-60 years in good health and CMV-seronegative. This CDR3 reads CASSVGDRGQPQHF. In nucleotides, the CDR3 is TGTGCCAGCAGCGTTGGGGACAGGGGTCAGCCCCAGCATTTT.